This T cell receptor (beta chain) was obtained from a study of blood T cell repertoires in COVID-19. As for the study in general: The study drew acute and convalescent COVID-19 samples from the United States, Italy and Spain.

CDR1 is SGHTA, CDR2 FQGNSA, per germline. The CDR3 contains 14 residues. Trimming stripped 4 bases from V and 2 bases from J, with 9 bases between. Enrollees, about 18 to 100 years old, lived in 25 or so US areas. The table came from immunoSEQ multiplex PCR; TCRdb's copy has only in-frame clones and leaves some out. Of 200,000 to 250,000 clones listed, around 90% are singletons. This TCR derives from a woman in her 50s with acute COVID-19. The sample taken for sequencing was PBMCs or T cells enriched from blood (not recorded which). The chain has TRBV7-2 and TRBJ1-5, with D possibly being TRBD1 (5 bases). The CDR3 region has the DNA TGTGCCAGCAGCTCCAGGGTGGGCAATCAGCCCCAGCATTTT. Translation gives CASSSRVGNQPQHF. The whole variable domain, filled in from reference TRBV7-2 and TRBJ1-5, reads GAGVSQSPSNKVTEKGKDVELRCDPISGHTALYWYRQSLGQGLEFLIYFQGNSAPDKSGLPSDRFSAERTGGSVSTLTIQRTQQEDSAVYLCASSSRVGNQPQHFGDGTRLSIL.